The present T cell receptor beta chain was sequenced within a study of blood T cell repertoires in COVID-19. Across the study: Some COVID-19 samples were acute and others convalescent; all came from the United States, Italy and Spain. The analysed material was cDNA or gDNA that came from T cells, B-cell-depleted T cells, or PBMCs.

CDR3 length equals 17 residues. After removal of 5 bases from V and 8 bases from J, the junction contained 15 bases not matched to a gene. The germline gives CDR1 LNHDA, CDR2 SQIVND (reference sequence). In the authors' workflow: By means of reference gene primer amplification, nucleated cell counts were estimated. Clones were sequenced by immunoSEQ multiplex PCR, and TCRdb holds only the in-frame ones, with some missing. That table furnishes V, J and clone size, whereas the DNA furnished D and trimming. The data contain 200,000 to 250,000 clones, about 83% of them seen just once; the ten biggest clones take up about 1.3%.

The specimen sequenced was peripheral blood. V usage is TRBV19 and J usage is TRBJ1-2; TRBD1 matches 12 bases. The receptor's source is a woman aged 25 to 39 with COVID-19, enrolled during active disease. The CDR3 reads CASSSKKARDRGPGYTF. As DNA, the CDR3 is TGTGCCAGTAGTTCGAAAAAAGCGCGGGACAGGGGGCCGGGCTACACCTTC.